Presented here are 28 T cell receptor beta chains from one specimen sequenced in a study of control samples from healthy donors and cancer patients. Here immunoSEQ multiplex PCR was the method, and the copy in TCRdb shows in-frame clones only, minus some. The sample holds 150,000 to 200,000 clones, 92% seen once. Sequencing was done on a sample of blood. The receptor source for this set is a woman in her twenties or thirties in good health.

The V call is TRBV19, the J call TRBJ2-3; perhaps TRBD1 as D (5 bases). The CDR3 has 14 residues. The V gene's germline CDR1 is LNHDA and CDR2 SQIVND (reference sequence). The V end lost 10 bases, the J end lost 2 bases, and 16 bases lay between the germline ends. The CDR3 spells CATRPRGSTDTQYF. CDR3 DNA sequence: TGTGCCACCCGTCCAAGGGGCTCCACAGATACGCAGTATTTT.

The rearrangement uses TRBV30 and TRBJ2-7; either TRBD1 or TRBD2 may supply D (6 bases each). CDR3 size: 15 residues. Trimming cost V 2 bases and J 4 bases, with 18 bases left between them. In germline, CDR1 is GTSNPN, CDR2 SVGIG (reference sequence). CDR3 region: CAWSPLGGGMYEQYF. DNA of the CDR3: TGTGCCTGGAGTCCCCTAGGAGGGGGAATGTACGAGCAGTACTTC.

This rearrangement joins TRBV2 to TRBJ1-1; D is unclear. The V gene lost 4 bases and the J gene lost 6 bases, with 12 bases spanning the gap. CDR3 length equals 13 residues. Germline V gene lookup returns CDR1 SNHLY and CDR2 FYNNEI. The CDR3 coding sequence is TGTGCCAGCAGTGCCGCTGGCAGCTCTGAAGCTTTCTTT. This translates into CASSAAGSSEAFF.

The chain carries TRBV6-2 or TRBV6-3 and TRBJ2-7; TRBD1 aligns across 8 bases. Germline V gene sequence: CDR1 MNHEY, CDR2 SVGEGT. V lost 6 bases to trimming and J lost 2 bases; unmatched junction nucleotides: 9. The CDR3 is made up of 15 amino acids. The CDR3 spells CASSRRDRLTYEQYF. The CDR3 coding sequence is TGTGCCAGCAGCCGCCGGGACAGGCTTACCTACGAGCAGTACTTC.

This sequence joins TRBV29-1 and TRBJ2-7; D is unclear. The CDR3 spans 13 residues. Trimming took off 0 bases at V and 2 bases at J, with 8 bases between the two ends. CDR1 is SQVTM and CDR2 is ANQGSEA in the germline V gene. CDR3 nucleotides: TGCAGCGTTGAAGATCTCGGTGCCTACGAGCAGTACTTC. Encoded protein: CSVEDLGAYEQYF.

The chain uses TRBV4-1 and TRBJ2-7; 7 bases line up with TRBD1. Trimming took 4 bases from V and 3 from J; bases not matched to a gene: 9. Germline V gene data show CDR1 as MGHRA and CDR2 as YSYEKL. This CDR3 region has 15 residues. The CDR3 nucleotides are TGCGCCAGCAGCCCTCGTGGACAGGTGGACTACGAGCAGTACTTC. Its protein is CASSPRGQVDYEQYF.

The rearrangement joins TRBV5-1 to TRBJ2-3, with TRBD2 identical over 14 bases. Germline V gives CDR1 SGHRS, CDR2 YFSETQ. V gave up 4 bases and J gave up 1 base; unmatched junction bases: 14. The CDR3 is made up of 20 amino acids. The CDR3: CASSTGLAGELTRGTDTQYF. The CDR3, as DNA: TGCGCCAGCAGCACGGGACTAGCGGGAGAGCTAACCCGAGGCACAGATACGCAGTATTTT. The whole variable domain, remainder taken from reference TRBV5-1 and TRBJ2-3, is KAGVTQTPRYLIKTRGQQVTLSCSPISGHRSVSWYQQTPGQGLQFLFEYFSETQRNKGNFPGRFSGRQFSNSRSEMNVSTLELGDSALYLCASSTGLAGELTRGTDTQYFGPGTRLTVL.

In this sample, this clone turned up once. This chain uses TRBV7-2 with TRBJ2-3, with D perhaps matching TRBD2 (6 bases). The ends were cut back, 5 bases at V and 3 bases at J, with 15 bases in the middle. The germline CDR1 and CDR2 sequences are SGHTA and FQGNSA. The CDR3 has 15 amino acids. The CDR3, as DNA: TGTGCCAGCAGCCGCAGCGGGCTTTCGACAGATACGCAGTATTTT. Protein sequence: CASSRSGLSTDTQYF.

The chain combines TRBV6-5 with TRBJ2-7; the D gene is possibly TRBD1 (5 bases). V lost 3 bases to trimming and J lost 3 bases, with 15 bases between them. The CDR3 has 15 residues. CDR1 is MNHEY and CDR2 is SVGAGI in the germline V gene. The CDR3 sequence is CASSYQGDRDYEQYF. CDR3 DNA sequence: TGTGCCAGCAGTTATCAAGGCGACAGAGACTACGAGCAGTACTTC.

V usage is TRBV12-3 or TRBV12-4 and J usage is TRBJ1-5; no definite D call. The CDR3 loop spans 13 amino acids. V gave up 3 bases and J gave up 7 bases, with 10 bases separating them. CDR3 in DNA: TGTGCCAGCAGTTTGGGAGGGCACCAGCCCCAGCATTTT. Its protein is CASSLGGHQPQHF.

The V gene is TRBV11-1, the J gene TRBJ1-1; D call uncertain. V was clipped by 3 bases and J by 3 bases, with 5 bases between them. The V gene's germline CDR1 is SGHAT and CDR2 FQDESV (reference sequence). This CDR3 contains 12 residues. The CDR3: CASSFRDTEAFF. The DNA of the CDR3 is TGTGCCAGCAGCTTTAGGGACACTGAAGCTTTCTTT.

With regard to this clone: The sample contains more than one DNA sequence encoding this CDR3. The chain links TRBV5-1 to TRBJ2-5, with D possibly matching TRBD1 (5 bases). Germline CDR1 SGHRS, CDR2 YFSETQ. The CDR3 is 14 residues long. V shed 4 bases and J shed 0 bases, with 10 bases lying between them. The CDR3 loop is CASSPRQYQETQYF. The CDR3 DNA follows: TGCGCCAGCAGCCCGAGACAGTACCAAGAGACCCAGTACTTC.

The chain has TRBV2 and TRBJ2-5; D call uncertain. The CDR3 extends over 15 amino acids. V was shortened by 0 bases and J by 5 bases, with 13 bases between the two germline ends. Germline assignment: CDR1 SNHLY and CDR2 FYNNEI. CDR3 in DNA: TGTGCCAGCAGTGAAGCGATGAGCGCCGCGGAGACCCAGTACTTC. Translation gives CASSEAMSAAETQYF.

V is TRBV5-1 and J is TRBJ1-6, with D possibly matching TRBD1 (5 bases). The CDR3 totals 14 residues. Germline values: CDR1 SGHRS, CDR2 YFSETQ. V gave up 4 bases and J gave up 10 bases, with 15 bases separating them. The DNA of the CDR3 is TGCGCCAGCAGCCTCGCCAGGGCGAAATCACCCCTCCACTTT. As protein: CASSLARAKSPLHF. Together with reference TRBV5-1 and TRBJ1-6, the CDR3 gives the full variable domain: KAGVTQTPRYLIKTRGQQVTLSCSPISGHRSVSWYQQTPGQGLQFLFEYFSETQRNKGNFPGRFSGRQFSNSRSEMNVSTLELGDSALYLCASSLARAKSPLHFGNGTRLTVT.

The V gene is TRBV2, the J gene TRBJ2-5, with TRBD2 matching 11 bases. The V and J ends lost 8 bases and 1 base, in that order; junction bases with no gene match: 0. There are 13 residues in the CDR3. Germline assignment: CDR1 SNHLY and CDR2 FYNNEI. DNA for the CDR3: TGTGCCAGCGGGACTAGCGGCCAAGAGACCCAGTACTTC. The encoded protein is CASGTSGQETQYF.

This chain uses TRBV3-1 (or the pseudogene TRBV3-2) with TRBJ2-7; TRBD2 agrees at 9 bases. Germline lookup yields CDR1 LGHDT and CDR2 YNNKEL (reference sequence). Losses at the gene ends were 3 bases for V and 6 bases for J; bases not matched to a gene: 3. The length of the CDR3 is 13 residues. This chain's CDR3 is CASSHGTSREQYF. In nucleotides, the CDR3 is TGTGCCAGCAGCCATGGGACTAGCCGCGAGCAGTACTTC.

The chain has TRBV20-1 and TRBJ2-5; D is unresolved. Germline loops: CDR1 DFQATT, CDR2 SNEGSKA (reference sequence). The germline V and J ends were trimmed by 3 bases and 0 bases, with 11 bases remaining between them. CDR3 length equals 14 residues. As DNA, the CDR3 is TGCAGTGCTAGTCGCCTTGGGTACCAAGAGACCCAGTACTTC. Translation: CSASRLGYQETQYF.

The CDR3 DNA follows: TGTGCCAGCAGCCAAGCTGGGGTATACACCGGGGAGCTGTTTTTT. Translation: CASSQAGVYTGELFF. The chain has TRBV4-2 and TRBJ2-2; D gene ambiguous. This CDR3 is 15 amino acids long. Germline-derived CDR1 and CDR2 are LGHNA and YNFKEQ. Trimming took off 1 base at V and 3 bases at J, with 9 bases between the two ends.

The chain has TRBV30 and TRBJ1-1, with D possibly TRBD1 on 6 matching bases. Germline loops: CDR1 GTSNPN, CDR2 SVGIG (reference sequence). V lost 3 bases, J lost 10 bases, and 15 bases lay in between. CDR3 size: 12 residues. The CDR3: CAWSVGGSRAFF. As DNA, the CDR3 is TGTGCCTGGAGCGTAGGGGGGTCTAGAGCTTTCTTT.

This chain connects TRBV28 to TRBJ2-3; D call uncertain. CDR3 length: 14 residues. CDR1 is MDHEN, CDR2 SYDVKM, per germline. Between the trimmed V and J ends, which lost 3 bases and 0 bases, there was a span of 7 bases. The CDR3 sequence is CASSFRTSTDTQYF. The CDR3 region has the DNA TGTGCCAGCAGTTTCCGCACTAGCACAGATACGCAGTATTTT.

V gene TRBV10-3 combines with J gene TRBJ1-1; 9 bases map to TRBD1. The CDR3 spans 14 residues. Trimming removed 3 bases from V and 7 bases from J; junction bases left unmatched: 6. From germline, CDR1 is ENHRY and CDR2 SYGVKD. The CDR3 region is CAISDPDRGYEAFF. CDR3 nucleotide sequence: TGTGCCATCAGTGACCCGGACAGGGGATATGAAGCTTTCTTT.

V and J are TRBV9 and TRBJ2-1, with TRBD2 matching over 14 bases. The CDR3 has 16 amino acids. The germline V gene encodes CDR1 SGDLS and CDR2 YYNGEE. V trimming: 4 bases; J trimming: 6 bases; junction bases outside the gene matches: 6. The CDR3, as DNA: TGTGCCAGCAGCCCTACCGGGACTAGCGGGAGCAATGAGCAGTTCTTC. Its translation is CASSPTGTSGSNEQFF.

The V call is TRBV18, the J call TRBJ1-1; maybe TRBD1 (6 bases). Germline-derived CDR1 and CDR2 are KGHSH and LQKENI. This CDR3 is built from 19 residues. Trimming stripped 1 base from V and 4 bases from J, with 25 bases between. The CDR3 sequence: CASSPLSLVAIGGLTEAFF. The CDR3 region has the DNA TGTGCCAGCTCACCACTCTCTCTGGTAGCGATAGGGGGTCTCACTGAAGCTTTCTTT. Filled out from reference TRBV18 and TRBJ1-1, the complete variable domain reads NAGVMQNPRHLVRRRGQEARLRCSPMKGHSHVYWYRQLPEEGLKFMVYLQKENIIDESGMPKERFSAEFPKEGPSILRIQQVVRGDSAAYFCASSPLSLVAIGGLTEAFFGQGTRLTVV.

CDR3 DNA sequence: TGTGCCAGCAGCCAAGCAGGCAGGGGCTTGGCTAATGAAAAACTGTTTTTT. It translates to CASSQAGRGLANEKLFF. V gene TRBV3-1 (or the pseudogene TRBV3-2) combines with J gene TRBJ1-4, with a tentative D call TRBD1 (6 bases). V was cut by 1 base and J by 3 bases, with 15 bases left in between. The CDR3 is 17 residues long. Germline V lookup: CDR1 LGHDT, CDR2 YNNKEL (reference sequence).

This chain links TRBV12-1 with TRBJ1-1; TRBD1 is the table's D call and was not checked against the DNA. TRBV12-1 is described as a pseudogene. This CDR3 comprises 15 residues. DNA of the CDR3: TGTGCCAGCAGCTTGTTCAGAGACATGAACACTGAAGCTTTCTTT. It specifies CASSLFRDMNTEAFF.

The chain couples TRBV7-9 to TRBJ2-1, with D maybe TRBD2 (6 bases). V was pared by 4 bases and J by 6 bases, with 16 bases between. Germline values: CDR1 SEHNR, CDR2 FQNEAQ (reference sequence). CDR3 size: 15 residues. The CDR3 loop is CASSWVTGEANEQFF. The CDR3, as DNA: TGTGCCAGCAGCTGGGTGACTGGGGAGGCCAATGAGCAGTTCTTC.

As DNA, the CDR3 is TGTGCCAGCAGCCCTCGGGCTAGCGGGAGGATTTACGAGCAGTACTTC. It specifies CASSPRASGRIYEQYF. This chain connects TRBV28 to TRBJ2-7; 11 bases map to TRBD2. CDR1 and CDR2 (germline): MDHEN, SYDVKM. This CDR3 spans 16 amino acids. Trimming cost V 6 bases and J 4 bases; bases outside gene matches: 11.

The chain is built from TRBV6-2 or TRBV6-3 and TRBJ2-7; D is perhaps TRBD1 (5 bases). V was trimmed by 2 bases and J by 6 bases, leaving 8 bases between them. The CDR3 contains 12 residues. Germline CDR1 and CDR2: MNHEY and SVGEGT. The CDR3 region is CASSYLGLEQYF. In DNA form, the CDR3 reads TGTGCCAGCAGTTACCTGGGGCTCGAGCAGTACTTC.